Listed below are T cell receptor beta chains from one sample, sequenced in a study of CD8 T cells in Susac syndrome. One entry per CDR3 protein results from TCRdb running MiXCR on the immunoSEQ multiplex PCR reads. The sample yields over 200,000 distinct CDR3 sequences, 95% seen once. The specimen sequenced was CD4+ T cells from PBMCs. The receptors shown here come from a human donor with multiple sclerosis. Each CDR3 is given with its conserved first and last residue. A D gene is named only where the DNA matches it firmly. Size values are once, few and many counts, or a class for expanded clones, and some rows have none.

>16|once|TRBV24-1|TRBJ2-1|TRBD1
TGTGCCACCAGTGACCCTGGACAGGGGGCCGACAATGAGCAGTTCTTC
CATSDPGQGADNEQFF
>13|.|TRBV25-1|TRBJ1-2|TRBD1
TGTGCCAGCAGAATGGGACAGAACTATGGCTACACCTTC
CASRMGQNYGYTF
>14|.|TRBV28|TRBJ2-4|.
TGTGCCAGCAGTCCCGTGGAGGGTAGGGACATTCAGTACTTC
CASSPVEGRDIQYF
>13|.|TRBV6-1|TRBJ1-1|.
TGTGCCAGCATAACGGATTACCAGGCTGAAGCTTTCTTT
CASITDYQAEAFF
>11|.|TRBV2|TRBJ2-1|.
TGTGCCAGCAGTGAAACGAGCTTACAGTTCTTC
CASSETSLQFF
>13|few|TRBV12-3/TRBV12-4|TRBJ2-5|.
TGTGCCAGCAGTTTAGGATTGCAAGAGACCCAGTACTTC
CASSLGLQETQYF
>15|.|TRBV5-1|TRBJ1-2|.
TGCGCCAGCAGCTTGGATTCGGGTAATAACTATGGCTACACCTTC
CASSLDSGNNYGYTF
>13|.|TRBV5-1|TRBJ1-2|TRBD1
TGCGCCAGCAGCTTGGCCACAGGGGATGGCTACACCTTC
CASSLATGDGYTF
>12|.|TRBV18|TRBJ2-1|.
TGTGCCAGCTCACGACCAGTTAATGAGCAGTTCTTC
CASSRPVNEQFF
>14|.|TRBV30|TRBJ2-4|.
TGTGCCTGGAGTGTGACTGGACTTGGTATCATTCAGTACTTC
CAWSVTGLGIIQYF
>13|.|TRBV30|TRBJ2-5|.
TGTGCCTGGACGGAGGGCCCCTGGGGGACCCAGTACTTC
CAWTEGPWGTQYF
>13|.|TRBV30|TRBJ1-2|TRBD1
TGTGCCTGGGCCCGACAGGGGACCTATGGCTACACCTTC
CAWARQGTYGYTF
>18|.|TRBV20-1|TRBJ2-1|TRBD2
TGCAGTGCTAGAGACCGGACTAGCGGGGCACCCCGTGACGATGAGCAGTTCTTC
CSARDRTSGAPRDDEQFF
>14|.|TRBV12-3/TRBV12-4|TRBJ2-1|.
TGTGCCAGCAGTTTACTCACCTCCTACAATGAGCAGTTCTTC
CASSLLTSYNEQFF
>14|.|TRBV5-1|TRBJ2-3|.
TGCGCCAGCAGCTTGGTAGGCGGTAGAGATACGCAGTATTTT
CASSLVGGRDTQYF
>14|.|TRBV20-1|TRBJ2-1|TRBD2
TGCAGTGCTAAAATAGCGGGGCCCTACAATGAGCAGTTCTTC
CSAKIAGPYNEQFF
>14|.|TRBV6-1|TRBJ2-7|.
TGTGCCAGCCGTTCCGGGCCCGTCACCTACGAGCAGTACTTC
CASRSGPVTYEQYF
>13|.|TRBV30|TRBJ2-3|TRBD2
TGTGCCTCTGCAGCGGGGCTCGGGGATACGCAGTATTTT
CASAAGLGDTQYF
>15|.|TRBV7-6|TRBJ2-5|TRBD2
TGTGCTAGCAGCCCGGGACTAGCGGGGATGGAGACCCAGTACTTC
CASSPGLAGMETQYF
>14|.|TRBV12-3/TRBV12-4|TRBJ2-3|TRBD1
TGTGCCAGCATCCAACAGGGGGCGGGAGATACGCAGTATTTT
CASIQQGAGDTQYF
>14|.|TRBV19|TRBJ1-4|.
TGTGCCAGCGCTACACAATTGTCTCGTGAAAAACTGTTTTTT
CASATQLSREKLFF
>14|.|TRBV6-1|TRBJ1-2|.
TGTGCCAGCAGTTCCTTGGACGGGACCTATGGCTACACCTTC
CASSSLDGTYGYTF